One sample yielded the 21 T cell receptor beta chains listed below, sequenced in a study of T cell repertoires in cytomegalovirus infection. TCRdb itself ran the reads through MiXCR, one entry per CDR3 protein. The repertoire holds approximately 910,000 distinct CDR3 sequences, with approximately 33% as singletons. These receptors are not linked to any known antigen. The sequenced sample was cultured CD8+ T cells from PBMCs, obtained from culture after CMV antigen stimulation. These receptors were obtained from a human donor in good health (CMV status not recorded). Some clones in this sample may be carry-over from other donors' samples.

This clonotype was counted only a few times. In nucleotides, the CDR3 is TGTGCCAGCAGCCCCGGCGGGAGGAGCAATCAGCCCCAGCATTTT. Translating it yields CASSPGGRSNQPQHF. The chain couples TRBV7-9 to TRBJ1-5, with unresolved D. This CDR3 comprises 15 residues. Between the trimmed V and J ends, which lost 5 bases and 1 base, there was a span of 12 bases. Germline V CDR1 and CDR2: SEHNR, FQNEAQ (reference sequence).

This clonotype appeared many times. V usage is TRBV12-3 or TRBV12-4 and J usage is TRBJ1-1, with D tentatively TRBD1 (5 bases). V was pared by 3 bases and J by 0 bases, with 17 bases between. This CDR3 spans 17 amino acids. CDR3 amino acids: CASSFGTPNGMNTEAFF. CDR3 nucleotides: TGTGCCAGCAGTTTTGGGACCCCAAATGGCATGAACACTGAAGCTTTCTTT.

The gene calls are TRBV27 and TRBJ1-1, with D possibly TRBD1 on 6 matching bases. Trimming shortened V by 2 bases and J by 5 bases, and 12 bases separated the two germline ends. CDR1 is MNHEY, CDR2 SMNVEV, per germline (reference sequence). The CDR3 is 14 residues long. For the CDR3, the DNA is TGTGCCAGCAGTTTAAGAGGGGGAAGGACTGAAGCTTTCTTT. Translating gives CASSLRGGRTEAFF.

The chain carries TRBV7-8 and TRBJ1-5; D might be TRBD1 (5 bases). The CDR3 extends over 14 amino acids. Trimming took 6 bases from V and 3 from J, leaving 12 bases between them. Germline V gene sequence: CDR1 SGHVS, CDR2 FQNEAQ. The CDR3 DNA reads TGTGCCAGCAGTCGAAGGGACCTCAATCAGCCCCAGCATTTT. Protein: CASSRRDLNQPQHF.

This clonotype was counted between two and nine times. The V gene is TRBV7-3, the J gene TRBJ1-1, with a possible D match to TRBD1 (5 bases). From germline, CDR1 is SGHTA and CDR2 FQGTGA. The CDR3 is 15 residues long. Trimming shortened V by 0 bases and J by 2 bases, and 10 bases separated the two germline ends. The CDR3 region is CASSLTPGVNTEAFF. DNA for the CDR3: TGTGCCAGCAGCTTAACGCCGGGGGTTAACACTGAAGCTTTCTTT.

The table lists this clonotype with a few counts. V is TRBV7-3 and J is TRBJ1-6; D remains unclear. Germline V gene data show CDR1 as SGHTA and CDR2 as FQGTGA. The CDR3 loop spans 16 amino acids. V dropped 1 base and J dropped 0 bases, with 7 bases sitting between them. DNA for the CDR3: TGTGCCAGCAGCTTAAGGGCAGACTCCTATAATTCACCCCTCCACTTT. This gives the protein CASSLRADSYNSPLHF.

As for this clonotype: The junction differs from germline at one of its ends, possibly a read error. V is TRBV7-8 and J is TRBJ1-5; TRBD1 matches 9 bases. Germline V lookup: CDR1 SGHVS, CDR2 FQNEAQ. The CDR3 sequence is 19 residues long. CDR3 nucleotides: TGTGCCAGCAGCTTATGGATCGGCTTGGGACAGGGACCTAATCAGCCCCAGCTTTTT. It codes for CASSLWIGLGQGPNQPQLF.

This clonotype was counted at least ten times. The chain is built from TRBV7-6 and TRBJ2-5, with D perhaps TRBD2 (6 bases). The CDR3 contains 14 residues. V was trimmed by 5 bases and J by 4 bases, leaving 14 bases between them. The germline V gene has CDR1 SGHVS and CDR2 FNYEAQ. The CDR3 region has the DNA TGTGCCAGCAGCCTATGGGACTTTGGAGAGACCCAGTACTTC. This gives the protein CASSLWDFGETQYF.

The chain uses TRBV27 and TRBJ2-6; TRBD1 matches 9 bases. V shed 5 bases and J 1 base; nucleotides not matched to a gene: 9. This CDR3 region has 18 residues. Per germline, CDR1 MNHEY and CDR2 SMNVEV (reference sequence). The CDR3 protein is CASSHKDRGRSGANVLTF. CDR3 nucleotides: TGTGCCAGCAGTCACAAGGACAGGGGAAGGTCTGGGGCCAACGTCCTGACTTTC.

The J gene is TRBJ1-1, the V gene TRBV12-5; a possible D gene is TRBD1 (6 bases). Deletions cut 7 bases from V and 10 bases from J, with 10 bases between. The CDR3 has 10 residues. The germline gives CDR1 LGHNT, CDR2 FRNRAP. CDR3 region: CASEGGIAFF. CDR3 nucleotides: TGTGCTAGTGAGGGGGGTATAGCTTTCTTT.

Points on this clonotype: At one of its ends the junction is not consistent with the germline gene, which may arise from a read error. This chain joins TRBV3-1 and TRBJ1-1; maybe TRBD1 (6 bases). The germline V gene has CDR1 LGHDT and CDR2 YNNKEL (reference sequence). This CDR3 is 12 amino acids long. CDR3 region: CASSQGDTRGAF. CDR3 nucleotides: TGTGCCAGCAGCCAGGGGGACACCAGAGGGGCGTTT.

CDR3 loop: CASSVEAIQETQYF. The CDR3 DNA reads as TGTGCCAGCAGCGTAGAGGCGATTCAAGAGACCCAGTACTTC. This rearrangement joins TRBV9 to TRBJ2-5, with D unclear. The CDR3 totals 14 residues. Germline V gene sequence: CDR1 SGDLS, CDR2 YYNGEE. Trimming removed 0 bases from V and 2 bases from J, with 8 bases in between. The full variable domain, rest sourced from reference TRBV9 and TRBJ2-5, is DSGVTQTPKHLITATGQRVTLRCSPRSGDLSVYWYQQSLDQGLQFLIQYYNGEERAKGNILERFSAQQFPDLHSELNLSSLELGDSALYFCASSVEAIQETQYFGPGTRLLVL.

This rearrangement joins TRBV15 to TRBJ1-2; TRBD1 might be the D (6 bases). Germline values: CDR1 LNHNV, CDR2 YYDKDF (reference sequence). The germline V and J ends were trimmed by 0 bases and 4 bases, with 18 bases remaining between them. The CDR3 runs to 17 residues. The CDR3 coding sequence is TGTGCCACCAGCAGAGATATCGGCTCGGGGGGGCTCTATGGCTACACCTTC. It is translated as CATSRDIGSGGLYGYTF.

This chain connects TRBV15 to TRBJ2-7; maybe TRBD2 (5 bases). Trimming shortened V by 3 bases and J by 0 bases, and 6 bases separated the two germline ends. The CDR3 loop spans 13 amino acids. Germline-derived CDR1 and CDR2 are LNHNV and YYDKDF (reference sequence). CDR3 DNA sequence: TGTGCCACCAGCAGCCGGGACTCCTACGAGCAGTACGTC. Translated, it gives CATSSRDSYEQYV.

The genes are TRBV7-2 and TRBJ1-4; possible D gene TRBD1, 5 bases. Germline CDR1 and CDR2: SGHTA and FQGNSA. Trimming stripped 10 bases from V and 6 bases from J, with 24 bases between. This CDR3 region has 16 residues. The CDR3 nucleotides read TGTGCCACCAAGGATACTTTCCGGACGGGGCATGAAAAACTGTTTTTT. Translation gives CATKDTFRTGHEKLFF.

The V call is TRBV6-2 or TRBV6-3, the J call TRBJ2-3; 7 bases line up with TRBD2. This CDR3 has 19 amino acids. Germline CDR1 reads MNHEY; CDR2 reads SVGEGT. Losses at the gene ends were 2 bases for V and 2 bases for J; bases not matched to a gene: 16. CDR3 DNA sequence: TGTGCCAGCAGTTACCCCCTTCAAGGAGCGGGGTTATTCACAGATACGCAGTATTTT. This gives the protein CASSYPLQGAGLFTDTQYF.

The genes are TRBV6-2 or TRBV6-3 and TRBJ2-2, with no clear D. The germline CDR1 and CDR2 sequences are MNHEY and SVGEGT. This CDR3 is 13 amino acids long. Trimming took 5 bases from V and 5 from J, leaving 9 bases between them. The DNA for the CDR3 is TGTGCCAGCAGTCGGCGGTTTACCGGGGAGCTGTTTTTT. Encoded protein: CASSRRFTGELFF.

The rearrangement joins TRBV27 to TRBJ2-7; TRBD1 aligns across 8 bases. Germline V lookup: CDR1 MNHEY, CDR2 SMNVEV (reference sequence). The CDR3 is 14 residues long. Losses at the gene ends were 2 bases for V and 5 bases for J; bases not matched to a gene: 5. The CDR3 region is CASSLGQGKNEQYF. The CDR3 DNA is TGTGCCAGCAGTTTAGGACAGGGTAAAAACGAGCAGTACTTC.

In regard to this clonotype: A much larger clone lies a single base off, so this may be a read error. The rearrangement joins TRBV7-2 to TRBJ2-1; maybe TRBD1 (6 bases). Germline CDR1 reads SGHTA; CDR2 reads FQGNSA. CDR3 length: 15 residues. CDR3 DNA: TGTGTCAGCAGCGAGGACAGCGTTGGGGACAATGAGCAGTTCTTC. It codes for CVSSEDSVGDNEQFF.

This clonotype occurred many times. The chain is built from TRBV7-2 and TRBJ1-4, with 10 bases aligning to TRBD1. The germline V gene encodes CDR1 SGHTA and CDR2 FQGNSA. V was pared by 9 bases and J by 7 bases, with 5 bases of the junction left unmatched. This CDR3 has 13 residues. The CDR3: CASGDRGPEKLFF. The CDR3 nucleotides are TGTGCCAGTGGGGACAGGGGACCTGAAAAACTGTTTTTT.

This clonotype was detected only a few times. CDR3 region: CASSFPGGPTYDEQFF. As DNA, the CDR3 is TGTGCCAGCAGTTTTCCGGGGGGGCCAACGTACGATGAGCAGTTCTTC. The chain has TRBV12-3 or TRBV12-4 and TRBJ2-1, with 8 positions matching TRBD2. CDR3 length equals 16 residues. The trim removed 3 bases at V and 8 bases at J, leaving 12 bases unmatched.